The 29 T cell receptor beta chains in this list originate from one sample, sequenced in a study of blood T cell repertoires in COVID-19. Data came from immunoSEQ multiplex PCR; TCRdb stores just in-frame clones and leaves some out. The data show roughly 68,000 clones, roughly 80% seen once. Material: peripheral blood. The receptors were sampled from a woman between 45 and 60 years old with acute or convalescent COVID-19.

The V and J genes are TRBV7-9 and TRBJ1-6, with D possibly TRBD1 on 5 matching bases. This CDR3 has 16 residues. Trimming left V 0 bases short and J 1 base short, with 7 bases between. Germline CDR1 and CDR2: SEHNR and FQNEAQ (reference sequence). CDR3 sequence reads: CASSLAGGSYNSPLHF. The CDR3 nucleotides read TGTGCCAGCAGCTTAGCTGGGGGGTCCTATAATTCACCCCTCCACTTT.

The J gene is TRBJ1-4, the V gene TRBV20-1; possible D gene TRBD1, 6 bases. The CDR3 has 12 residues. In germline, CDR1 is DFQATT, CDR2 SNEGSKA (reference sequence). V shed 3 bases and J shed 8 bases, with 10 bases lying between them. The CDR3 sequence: CSASYRDEKLFF. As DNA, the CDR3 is TGCAGTGCTAGTTACAGGGACGAAAAACTGTTTTTT.

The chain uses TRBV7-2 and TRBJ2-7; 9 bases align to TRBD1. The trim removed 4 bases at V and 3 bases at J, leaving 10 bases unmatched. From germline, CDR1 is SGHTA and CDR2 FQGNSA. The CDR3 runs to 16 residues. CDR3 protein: CASSSKKGTGLYEQYF. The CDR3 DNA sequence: TGTGCCAGCAGCTCGAAAAAGGGGACAGGGCTCTACGAGCAGTACTTC.

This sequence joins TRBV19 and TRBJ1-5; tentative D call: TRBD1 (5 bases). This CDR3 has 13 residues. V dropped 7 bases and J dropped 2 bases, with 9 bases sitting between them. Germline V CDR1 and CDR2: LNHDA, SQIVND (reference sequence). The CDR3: CASKGQGNQPQHF. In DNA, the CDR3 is TGTGCCAGTAAGGGGCAGGGCAATCAGCCCCAGCATTTT.

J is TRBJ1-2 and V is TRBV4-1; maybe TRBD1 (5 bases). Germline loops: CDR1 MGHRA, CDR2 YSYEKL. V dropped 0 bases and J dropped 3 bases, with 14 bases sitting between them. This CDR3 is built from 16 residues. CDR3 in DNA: TGCGCCAGCAGCCAAGATGGAGGGGCTGGGGACTATGGCTACACCTTC. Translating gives CASSQDGGAGDYGYTF.

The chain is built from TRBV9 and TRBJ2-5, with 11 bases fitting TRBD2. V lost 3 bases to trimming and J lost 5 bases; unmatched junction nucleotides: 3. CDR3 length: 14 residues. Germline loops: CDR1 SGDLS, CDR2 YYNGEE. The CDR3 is CASSALAGGETQYF. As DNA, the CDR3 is TGTGCCAGCAGCGCCTTAGCGGGGGGGGAGACCCAGTACTTC.

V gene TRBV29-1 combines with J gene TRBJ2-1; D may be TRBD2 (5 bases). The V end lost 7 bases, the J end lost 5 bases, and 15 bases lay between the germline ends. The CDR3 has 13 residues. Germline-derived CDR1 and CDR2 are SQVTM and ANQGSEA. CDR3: CSAEAGLNNEQFF. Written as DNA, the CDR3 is TGCAGCGCTGAGGCAGGACTCAACAATGAGCAGTTCTTC.

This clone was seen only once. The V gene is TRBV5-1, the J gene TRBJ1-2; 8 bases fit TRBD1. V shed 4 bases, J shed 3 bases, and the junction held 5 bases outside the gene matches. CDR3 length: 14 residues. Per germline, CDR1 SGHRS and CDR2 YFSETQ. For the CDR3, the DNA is TGCGCCAGCAGCCCAGGACAGGGAGACTATGGCTACACCTTC. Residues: CASSPGQGDYGYTF.

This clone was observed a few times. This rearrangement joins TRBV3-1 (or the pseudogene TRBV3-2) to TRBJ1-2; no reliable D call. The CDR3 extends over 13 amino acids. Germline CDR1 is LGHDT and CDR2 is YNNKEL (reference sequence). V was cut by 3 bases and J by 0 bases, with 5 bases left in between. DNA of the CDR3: TGTGCCAGCAGCCATTCCACTAACTATGGCTACACCTTC. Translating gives CASSHSTNYGYTF.

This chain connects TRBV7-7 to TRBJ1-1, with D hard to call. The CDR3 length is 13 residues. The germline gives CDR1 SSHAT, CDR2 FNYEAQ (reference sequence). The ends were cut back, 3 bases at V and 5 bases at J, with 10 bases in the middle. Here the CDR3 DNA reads TGTGCCAGCAGCTTGAGCCCTCTGACTGAAGCTTTCTTT. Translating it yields CASSLSPLTEAFF.

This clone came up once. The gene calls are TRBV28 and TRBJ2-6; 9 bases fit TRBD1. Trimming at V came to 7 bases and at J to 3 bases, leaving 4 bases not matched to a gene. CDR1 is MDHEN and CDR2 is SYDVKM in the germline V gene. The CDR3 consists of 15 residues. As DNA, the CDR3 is TGTGCCAGCAAGGGGACAGGGAGTGGGGCCAACGTCCTGACTTTC. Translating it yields CASKGTGSGANVLTF. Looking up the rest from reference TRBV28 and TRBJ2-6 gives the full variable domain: DVKVTQSSRYLVKRTGEKVFLECVQDMDHENMFWYRQDPGLGLRLIYFSYDVKMKEKGDIPEGYSVSREKKERFSLILESASTNQTSMYLCASKGTGSGANVLTFGAGSRLTVL.

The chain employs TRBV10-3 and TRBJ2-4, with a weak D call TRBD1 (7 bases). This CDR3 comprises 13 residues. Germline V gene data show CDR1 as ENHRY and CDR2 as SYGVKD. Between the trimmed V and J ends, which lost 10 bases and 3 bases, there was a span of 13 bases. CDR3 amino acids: CATQGGGKNIQYF. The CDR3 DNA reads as TGTGCCACCCAGGGGGGCGGCAAAAACATTCAGTACTTC.

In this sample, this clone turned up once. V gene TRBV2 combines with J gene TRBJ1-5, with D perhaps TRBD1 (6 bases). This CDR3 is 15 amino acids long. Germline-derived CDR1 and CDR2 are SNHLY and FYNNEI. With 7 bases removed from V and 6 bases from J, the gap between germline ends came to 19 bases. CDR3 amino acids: CASTLRGREGQPQHF. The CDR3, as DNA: TGTGCCAGCACCCTGCGGGGGCGTGAGGGTCAGCCCCAGCATTTT.

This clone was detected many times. Here the CDR3 DNA reads TGCAGCGTTGAAGGAGGACTAGCGGGAGCAGATACGCAGTATTTT. Protein product: CSVEGGLAGADTQYF. The chain combines TRBV29-1 with TRBJ2-3; 13 nucleotides line up with TRBD2. Trimming cost V 1 base and J 4 bases; bases outside gene matches: 2. Germline loops: CDR1 SQVTM, CDR2 ANQGSEA. This CDR3 spans 15 amino acids.

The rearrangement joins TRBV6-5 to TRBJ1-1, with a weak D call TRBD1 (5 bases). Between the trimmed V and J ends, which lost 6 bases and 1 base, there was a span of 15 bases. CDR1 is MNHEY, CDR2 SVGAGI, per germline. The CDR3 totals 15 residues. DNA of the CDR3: TGTGCCAGCAGCCAAAACCTTCAGGGGAACACTGAAGCTTTCTTT. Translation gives CASSQNLQGNTEAFF.

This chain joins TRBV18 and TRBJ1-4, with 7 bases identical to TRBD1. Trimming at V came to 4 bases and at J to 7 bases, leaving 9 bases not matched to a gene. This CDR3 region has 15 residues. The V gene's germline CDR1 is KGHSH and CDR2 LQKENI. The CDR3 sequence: CASSLLQGVVEKLFF. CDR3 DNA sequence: TGTGCCAGCTCACTCCTGCAGGGGGTGGTTGAAAAACTGTTTTTT. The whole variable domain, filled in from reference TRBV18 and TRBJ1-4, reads NAGVMQNPRHLVRRRGQEARLRCSPMKGHSHVYWYRQLPEEGLKFMVYLQKENIIDESGMPKERFSAEFPKEGPSILRIQQVVRGDSAAYFCASSLLQGVVEKLFFGSGTQLSVL.

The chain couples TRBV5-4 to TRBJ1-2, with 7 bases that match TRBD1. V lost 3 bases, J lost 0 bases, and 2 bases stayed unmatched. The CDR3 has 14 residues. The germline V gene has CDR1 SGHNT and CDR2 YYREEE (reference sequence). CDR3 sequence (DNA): TGTGCCAGCAGCTCGGGACAGACTAACTATGGCTACACCTTC. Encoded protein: CASSSGQTNYGYTF.

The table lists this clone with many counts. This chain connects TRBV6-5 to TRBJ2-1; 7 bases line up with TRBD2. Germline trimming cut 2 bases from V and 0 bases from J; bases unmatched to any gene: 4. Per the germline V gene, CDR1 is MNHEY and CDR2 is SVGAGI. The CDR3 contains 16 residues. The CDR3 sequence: CASSYGGGSSYNEQFF. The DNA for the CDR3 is TGTGCCAGCAGTTACGGGGGAGGGAGCTCCTACAATGAGCAGTTCTTC.

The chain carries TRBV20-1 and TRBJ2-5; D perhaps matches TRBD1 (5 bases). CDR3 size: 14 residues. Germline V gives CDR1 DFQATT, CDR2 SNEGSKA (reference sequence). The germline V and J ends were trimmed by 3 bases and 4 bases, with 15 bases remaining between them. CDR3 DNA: TGCAGTGCTAGTGGCGGCCAGGGCGGAGAGACCCAGTACTTC. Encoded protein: CSASGGQGGETQYF.

The chain's CDR3 is CASSPRTPGYNEQFF. The CDR3 coding sequence is TGTGCCAGCAGCCCAAGGACTCCTGGCTACAATGAGCAGTTCTTC. The V call is TRBV27, the J call TRBJ2-1; tentative D call: TRBD2 (5 bases). The CDR3 runs to 15 residues. The germline V gene encodes CDR1 MNHEY and CDR2 SMNVEV (reference sequence). Deletions cut 6 bases from V and 3 bases from J, with 15 bases between.

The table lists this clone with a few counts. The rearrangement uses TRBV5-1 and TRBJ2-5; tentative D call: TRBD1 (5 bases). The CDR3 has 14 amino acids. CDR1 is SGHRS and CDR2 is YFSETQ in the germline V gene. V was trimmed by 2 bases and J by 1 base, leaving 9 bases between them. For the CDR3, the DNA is TGCGCCAGCAGCTTTTCCAGGGCCCAAGAGACCCAGTACTTC. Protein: CASSFSRAQETQYF.

As DNA, the CDR3 is TGCGCCAGCGCTACCGGGACAGCCTCCTACAATGAGCAGTTCTTC. Encoded protein: CASATGTASYNEQFF. The gene calls are TRBV5-1 and TRBJ2-1; 7 bases fit TRBD1. The CDR3 sequence is 15 residues long. V lost 7 bases, J lost 0 bases, and 7 bases stayed unmatched. CDR1 SGHRS and CDR2 YFSETQ come from the germline V gene.

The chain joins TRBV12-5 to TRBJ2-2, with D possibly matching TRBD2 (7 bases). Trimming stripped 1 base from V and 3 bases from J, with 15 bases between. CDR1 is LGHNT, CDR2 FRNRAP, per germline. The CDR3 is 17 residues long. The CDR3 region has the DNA TGTGCTAGTGGTTTGGAACTAGCGACAGGCCACACCGGGGAGCTGTTTTTT. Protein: CASGLELATGHTGELFF.

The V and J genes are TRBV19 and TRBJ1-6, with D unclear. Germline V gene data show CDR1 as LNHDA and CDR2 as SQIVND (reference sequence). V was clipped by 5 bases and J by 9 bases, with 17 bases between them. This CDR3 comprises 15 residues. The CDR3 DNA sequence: TGTGCCAGTAGTCCAAGAGGAATCAGTAGTTCACCCCTCCACTTT. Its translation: CASSPRGISSSPLHF.

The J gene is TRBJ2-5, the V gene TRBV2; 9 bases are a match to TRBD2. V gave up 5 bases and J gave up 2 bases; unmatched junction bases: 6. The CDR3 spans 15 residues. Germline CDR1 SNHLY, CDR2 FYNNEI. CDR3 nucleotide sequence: TGTGCCAGCAGTCTGCAGCGGGGGGAGCAAGAGACCCAGTACTTC. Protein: CASSLQRGEQETQYF.

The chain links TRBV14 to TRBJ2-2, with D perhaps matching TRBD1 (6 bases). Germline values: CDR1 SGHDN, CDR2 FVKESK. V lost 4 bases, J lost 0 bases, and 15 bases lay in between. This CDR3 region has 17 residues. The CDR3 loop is CASSPPQGPANTGELFF. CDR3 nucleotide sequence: TGTGCCAGCAGCCCCCCACAGGGCCCAGCGAACACCGGGGAGCTGTTTTTT.

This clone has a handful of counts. The CDR3 sequence: CASSYVAGDYSNQPQHF. DNA of the CDR3: TGTGCCAGCAGTTACGTGGCAGGCGACTATAGCAATCAGCCCCAGCATTTT. The rearrangement links TRBV6-2 or TRBV6-3 to TRBJ1-5; D ambiguous. The CDR3 sequence is 17 residues long. Germline values: CDR1 MNHEY, CDR2 SVGEGT. Trimming took off 2 bases at V and 0 bases at J, with 14 bases between the two ends.

The CDR3: CASRTGVTGELFF. The CDR3 DNA sequence: TGTGCCAGCAGAACCGGTGTAACCGGGGAGCTGTTTTTT. J is TRBJ2-2 and V is TRBV5-4; D is ambiguous. The V gene's germline CDR1 is SGHNT and CDR2 YYREEE (reference sequence). The CDR3 spans 13 residues. Trimming removed 5 bases from V and 5 bases from J, with 10 bases in between.

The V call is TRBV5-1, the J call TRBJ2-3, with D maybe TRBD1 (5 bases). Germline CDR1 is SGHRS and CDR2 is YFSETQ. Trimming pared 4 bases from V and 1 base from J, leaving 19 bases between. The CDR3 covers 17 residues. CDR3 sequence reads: CASSESPDTWGTDTQYF. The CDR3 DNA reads TGCGCCAGCAGCGAAAGCCCGGACACGTGGGGCACAGATACGCAGTATTTT.